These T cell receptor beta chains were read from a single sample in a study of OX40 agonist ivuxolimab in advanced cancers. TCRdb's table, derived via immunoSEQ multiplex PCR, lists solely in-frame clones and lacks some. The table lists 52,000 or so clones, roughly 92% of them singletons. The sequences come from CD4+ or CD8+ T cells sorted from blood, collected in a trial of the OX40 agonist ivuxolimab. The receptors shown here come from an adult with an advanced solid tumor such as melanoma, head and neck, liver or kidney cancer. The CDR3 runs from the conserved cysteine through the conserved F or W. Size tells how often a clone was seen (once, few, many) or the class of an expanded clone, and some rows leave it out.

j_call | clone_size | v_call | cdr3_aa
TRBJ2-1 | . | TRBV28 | CASSFGQRSYNEQFF
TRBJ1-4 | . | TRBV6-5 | CASYQGIGEKLFF
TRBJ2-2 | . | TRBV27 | CASSFVVGANTGELFF
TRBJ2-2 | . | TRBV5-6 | CASSLGHSGGLFF
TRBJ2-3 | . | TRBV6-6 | CASSFPTSGTEDTQYF
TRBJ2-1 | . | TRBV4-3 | CASSQGFPNEQFF
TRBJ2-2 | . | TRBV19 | CASSSFEGTDTGELFF
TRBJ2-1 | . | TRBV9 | CASSDGGFTYNEQFF
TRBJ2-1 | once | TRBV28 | CATASGINYNEQFF
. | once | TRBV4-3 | CASSPGTSGYEQYF
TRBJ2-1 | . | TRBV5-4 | CASSFRTLAGMYNEQFF
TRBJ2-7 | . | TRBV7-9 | CASSSAGSVNEQYF
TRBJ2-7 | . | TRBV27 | CASSPSGTGAFGSYF
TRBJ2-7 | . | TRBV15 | CATSRDRGWDEQYF
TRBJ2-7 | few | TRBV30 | CAWGTSGYEQYF